A selection of T cell receptor beta chains follows, all from one sample in a study of cytomegalovirus exposure and HLA in healthy donors. The assay was immunoSEQ multiplex PCR, and TCRdb's table has in-frame clones only and misses some. The table includes some 180,000 clones, over 65% detected once. Input material: PBMCs. These receptors were obtained from a woman in her sixties or seventies in good health and CMV-seropositive. The CDR3 runs from the conserved cysteine through the conserved F or W.

J gene: TRBJ2-1
V gene: TRBV6-6
CDR3 length: 16
CDR3 protein: CASSYALAGGPDEQFF

J gene: TRBJ1-1
V gene: TRBV19
CDR3 length: 13
CDR3 protein: CASSIEGSAEAFF

J gene: TRBJ2-3
V gene: TRBV28
CDR3 length: 16
CDR3 protein: CASSFTSGDVTDTQYF

J gene: .
V gene: TRBV2
CDR3 length: 14
CDR3 protein: CASSENVRGYEQYF

J gene: TRBJ1-1
V gene: TRBV19
CDR3 length: 16
CDR3 protein: CASSTGQGASGTEAFF

J gene: TRBJ1-5
V gene: TRBV2
CDR3 length: 15
CDR3 protein: CASSGGTLTNQPQHF

J gene: TRBJ1-2
V gene: TRBV19
CDR3 length: 14
CDR3 protein: CASSIAPGSQDYTF

J gene: TRBJ2-6
V gene: TRBV11-2
CDR3 length: 16
CDR3 protein: CASTDRGSFGANGLTF

J gene: TRBJ1-3
V gene: TRBV25-1
CDR3 length: 15
CDR3 protein: CASSEGPQGGNTIYF

J gene: TRBJ2-3
V gene: TRBV9
CDR3 length: 17
CDR3 protein: CASSVGLAGGVADTQYF

J gene: TRBJ2-1
V gene: TRBV2
CDR3 length: 15
CDR3 protein: CASSKRTSSYNEQFF

J gene: TRBJ1-1
V gene: TRBV28
CDR3 length: 14
CDR3 protein: CASSSTGFFSEAFF

J gene: TRBJ2-3
V gene: TRBV9
CDR3 length: 15
CDR3 protein: CASSVGPLGGDTQYF

J gene: TRBJ2-7
V gene: TRBV10-1
CDR3 length: 13
CDR3 protein: CASRRQGGYEQYF

J gene: TRBJ2-7
V gene: TRBV30
CDR3 length: 13
CDR3 protein: CAWSVQVTYEQYF

J gene: TRBJ2-6
V gene: TRBV5-1
CDR3 length: 16
CDR3 protein: CASSIERNSGANGLTF

J gene: TRBJ1-2
V gene: TRBV30
CDR3 length: 15
CDR3 protein: CAWSIGGGVIYGYTF

J gene: TRBJ2-7
V gene: TRBV2
CDR3 length: 13
CDR3 protein: CASSVQGAYEQYF

J gene: TRBJ2-5
V gene: TRBV7-3
CDR3 length: 18
CDR3 protein: CASSEGLAGAPSLETQYF

J gene: TRBJ1-2
V gene: TRBV7-2
CDR3 length: 12
CDR3 protein: CASSRQADGYTF

J gene: TRBJ1-2
V gene: TRBV6-6
CDR3 length: 12
CDR3 protein: CATEAGGYGYTF

J gene: TRBJ1-1
V gene: TRBV19
CDR3 length: 14
CDR3 protein: CASSITGMNTEAFF

J gene: TRBJ2-4
V gene: TRBV6-4
CDR3 length: 17
CDR3 protein: CASSDNKGLLAKNIQYF

J gene: TRBJ1-1
V gene: TRBV27
CDR3 length: 15
CDR3 protein: CASSIIQGASTEAFF

J gene: TRBJ2-7
V gene: TRBV7-2
CDR3 length: 16
CDR3 protein: CASSLERSGGGYEQYF

J gene: TRBJ2-7
V gene: TRBV4-2
CDR3 length: 18
CDR3 protein: CASSQENTRTSGTYEQYF